This entry lists 20 T cell receptor beta chains sequenced from one sample in a study of early T cells in non-severe SARS-CoV-2 infection. TCRdb ran MiXCR on the 5' RACE reads and lists one entry per CDR3 protein. The sample has roughly 53,000 distinct CDR3 sequences; around 10% are singletons. The input for sequencing was whole blood, taken at baseline. Receptors originate from an adult who was a healthcare worker with PCR-confirmed SARS-CoV-2 infection or an uninfected control (not recorded which).

V usage is TRBV21-1 and J usage is TRBJ2-7; TRBD1, the D gene given by the table, was not confirmed from the DNA. TRBV21-1 is a pseudogene. The CDR3 contains 16 residues. The CDR3 sequence: CASSNPSRRGVYEQYF. The CDR3 DNA is TGTGCCAGCAGCAACCCTTCCCGCAGGGGTGTGTACGAGCAGTACTTC.

A few counts support this clonotype. This sequence joins TRBV5-1 and TRBJ2-1; 8 nucleotides align to TRBD1. Germline CDR1 and CDR2: SGHRS and YFSETQ. This CDR3 is built from 13 residues. J gave up 8 bases and V 4 bases, and 5 bases lay outside the gene matches. CDR3 residues: CASSTTGDYEQFF. The CDR3 nucleotides are TGCGCCAGCAGCACGACAGGGGACTATGAGCAGTTCTTC.

The chain couples TRBV20-1 to TRBJ2-5; perhaps TRBD2 as D (5 bases). The CDR3 spans 13 residues. Trimming took 6 bases from V and 7 from J, leaving 18 bases between them. The germline V gene has CDR1 DFQATT and CDR2 SNEGSKA (reference sequence). The CDR3 here is CSAPGSGRGTQYF. CDR3 coding DNA: TGCAGTGCCCCGGGGAGCGGAAGAGGGACCCAGTACTTC.

This sequence joins TRBV2 and TRBJ2-7; 10 nucleotides match TRBD1. The CDR3 contains 14 residues. Trimming cost V 3 bases and J 2 bases; bases outside gene matches: 1. Germline CDR1 SNHLY, CDR2 FYNNEI. CDR3 DNA sequence: TGTGCCAGCAGTGAGGGGACAGGGGCCTACGAGCAGTACTTC. Its translation: CASSEGTGAYEQYF.

The V and J genes are TRBV29-1 and TRBJ2-1; D possibly corresponds to TRBD2 (6 bases). In germline, CDR1 is SQVTM, CDR2 ANQGSEA. CDR3 size: 16 residues. V lost 0 bases, J lost 0 bases, and 12 bases lay in between. The CDR3 is CSVEDPGGFSYNEQFF. The CDR3 region has the DNA TGCAGCGTTGAAGACCCCGGAGGGTTCTCCTACAATGAGCAGTTCTTC.

In its sample, this clonotype was seen many times. CDR3 sequence reads: CSVGQGEVRYGYTF. The CDR3 DNA reads TGCAGCGTTGGCCAGGGAGAAGTTCGCTATGGCTACACCTTC. The rearrangement joins TRBV29-1 to TRBJ1-2, with a weak D call TRBD1 (5 bases). The V end was cut by 4 bases, the J end by 4 bases, with 16 bases between. Germline V gene sequence: CDR1 SQVTM, CDR2 ANQGSEA. The CDR3 length is 14 residues.

This clonotype has only a few counts. The V call is TRBV6-5, the J call TRBJ2-1; D is unresolved. Germline CDR1 is MNHEY and CDR2 is SVGAGI. V was clipped by 0 bases and J by 0 bases, with 15 bases between them. This CDR3 contains 18 residues. CDR3 bases: TGTGCCAGCAGTTACTCGTTAAAAAGACCCTCCTCCTACAATGAGCAGTTCTTC. Translation: CASSYSLKRPSSYNEQFF.

The chain combines TRBV7-8 with TRBJ2-1; 9 bases align to TRBD2. This CDR3 is built from 16 residues. Germline V gives CDR1 SGHVS, CDR2 FQNEAQ. Unmatched junction bases numbered 11, after V lost 5 bases and J lost 6 bases. The CDR3: CASSAASGTLSNEQFF. As DNA, the CDR3 is TGTGCCAGCAGCGCCGCTAGCGGGACTCTCTCCAATGAGCAGTTCTTC.

Ten or more counts support this clonotype. The V and J genes are TRBV7-9 and TRBJ2-1; the match to TRBD2 covers 7 bases. The V segment lost 3 bases and the J segment 8 bases; nucleotides outside the gene matches: 10. CDR1 is SEHNR, CDR2 FQNEAQ, per germline (reference sequence). The length of the CDR3 is 15 residues. The chain's CDR3 is CASSFVLGRGDEQFF. DNA for the CDR3: TGTGCCAGCAGCTTTGTCCTGGGGAGGGGCGATGAGCAGTTCTTC. Full variable domain (remainder filled in from reference TRBV7-9 and TRBJ2-1): DTGVSQNPRHKITKRGQNVTFRCDPISEHNRLYWYRQTLGQGPEFLTYFQNEAQLEKSRLLSDRFSAERPKGSFSTLEIQRTEQGDSAMYLCASSFVLGRGDEQFFGPGTRLTVL.

Comment on this clonotype: At one of its ends the junction is not consistent with the germline gene, which may arise from a read error. V gene TRBV7-7 combines with J gene TRBJ2-5; 12 bases are shared with TRBD2. The CDR3 sequence is 17 residues long. The V gene's germline CDR1 is SSHAT and CDR2 FNYEAQ (reference sequence). This CDR3 is CASSLEGLAGPQETQYF. CDR3 nucleotides: TGTGCTAGCAGCTTAGAGGGACTAGCGGGCCCACAAGAGACCCAGTACTTC.

This clonotype has a count of ten or more. V gene TRBV2 combines with J gene TRBJ1-1, with 8 bases matching TRBD1. Per germline, CDR1 SNHLY and CDR2 FYNNEI. J lost 5 bases, V lost 10 bases, and 6 bases had no gene match. This CDR3 spans 12 amino acids. The CDR3 protein is CAIGQGKTEAFF. The CDR3 nucleotides are TGTGCCATCGGACAGGGAAAGACTGAAGCTTTCTTT.

This clonotype was counted ten times or more. This chain connects TRBV20-1 to TRBJ2-1; unclear D gene. CDR1 DFQATT and CDR2 SNEGSKA come from the germline V gene (reference sequence). Trimming removed 3 bases at V and 3 bases at J, with 15 bases between. The CDR3 sequence is 15 residues long. This CDR3 reads CSASGFGALYNEQFF. CDR3 bases: TGCAGTGCTAGTGGTTTCGGCGCCCTCTACAATGAGCAGTTCTTC.

This clonotype was detected only a few times. The chain links TRBV6-4 to TRBJ2-1; 7 nucleotides agree with TRBD2. V dropped 2 bases and J dropped 2; count of bases not matched to a gene: 3. The CDR3 consists of 15 residues. In germline, CDR1 is MRHNA, CDR2 SNTAGT. CDR3 loop: CASSDAAGTYNEQFF. The CDR3 coding sequence is TGTGCCAGCAGTGACGCAGCGGGGACCTACAATGAGCAGTTCTTC.

This clonotype was counted between two and nine times. The chain uses TRBV27 and TRBJ2-7; D may correspond to TRBD1 or TRBD2 (6 bases each). CDR3 length equals 13 residues. V was shortened by 8 bases and J by 3 bases, with 14 bases between the two germline ends. Germline assignment: CDR1 MNHEY and CDR2 SMNVEV (reference sequence). The CDR3 loop reads CASARGLLYEQYF. The CDR3 coding sequence is TGTGCCAGCGCCAGGGGACTGCTCTACGAGCAGTACTTC.

A few counts support this clonotype. CDR3 loop: CASSQGTGGNEKLFF. CDR3 DNA sequence: TGTGCCAGCAGCCAAGGGACAGGGGGCAATGAAAAACTGTTTTTT. The rearrangement joins TRBV4-2 to TRBJ1-4; 11 bases align to TRBD1. The germline CDR1 and CDR2 sequences are LGHNA and YNFKEQ. Unmatched junction bases numbered 0, after V lost 1 base and J lost 5 bases. CDR3 length equals 15 residues.

This clonotype was observed many times. Relative to the germline gene, one junction end is altered; a read error may explain this. This rearrangement joins TRBV11-2 to TRBJ2-3; D uncertain. The CDR3 loop spans 13 amino acids. CDR1 is SGHAT and CDR2 is FQNNGV in the germline V gene. This CDR3 is CASSLSSDSSPGF. The CDR3 DNA follows: TGTGCCAGCAGCTTATCTAGTGATAGCTCTCCAGGTTTT.

The chain joins TRBV28 to TRBJ1-3; TRBD1 agrees at 7 bases. Germline trimming cut 5 bases from V and 0 bases from J; bases unmatched to any gene: 1. The germline V gene has CDR1 MDHEN and CDR2 SYDVKM. This CDR3 has 14 amino acids. CDR3 region: CASSRQGSGNTIYF. In DNA form, the CDR3 reads TGTGCCAGCAGTCGACAGGGCTCTGGAAACACCATATATTTT.

This clonotype was picked up a small number of times. V is TRBV20-1 and J is TRBJ2-2; 7 nucleotides match TRBD1. The CDR3 runs to 12 residues. Germline lookup yields CDR1 DFQATT and CDR2 SNEGSKA (reference sequence). V lost 6 bases and J lost 6; bases outside the gene matches: 4. DNA of the CDR3: TGCAGTGCCAACAGGGGTGCCGGGGAGCTGTTTTTT. Translated: CSANRGAGELFF.

The table lists this clonotype with many counts. J is TRBJ2-5 and V is TRBV7-6, with D tentatively TRBD2 (6 bases). V was pared by 6 bases and J by 3 bases, with 17 bases between. CDR1 is SGHVS and CDR2 is FNYEAQ in the germline V gene. This CDR3 has 15 amino acids. The CDR3 loop is CASRLNPGGEETQYF. The DNA for the CDR3 is TGTGCCAGCAGACTGAACCCCGGAGGGGAAGAGACCCAGTACTTC.

The rearrangement links TRBV12-3 or TRBV12-4 to TRBJ2-3; D gene ambiguous. Trimming took off 3 bases at V and 2 bases at J, with 9 bases between the two ends. The CDR3 is made up of 14 amino acids. Here the CDR3 reads CASSLSQPTDTQYF. The CDR3 nucleotides read TGTGCCAGCAGTTTGTCACAGCCCACAGATACGCAGTATTTT.